This is a list of T cell receptor beta chains from one sample in a study of cytomegalovirus exposure and HLA in healthy donors. Profiled with immunoSEQ multiplex PCR; TCRdb holds only in-frame clones, not every one. The sample yields some 200,000 clones, around 84% seen once. The sequenced material came from PBMCs. The origin of the receptors is a woman aged 50 to 60 in good health and CMV-seropositive. Each CDR3 is given with its conserved first and last residue. The D gene is left open where the match is weak. Clone size is stated in some rows and not others, as once, few, many or a class when expanded.

V gene,clone size,D gene,J gene,CDR3 DNA,CDR3 protein
TRBV19,-,TRBD1,TRBJ1-2,TGTGCCAGTAGTTCGACAGGGGATCATGGCTACACCTTC,CASSSTGDHGYTF
TRBV9,-,-,TRBJ2-5,TGTGCCAGCAGCGTAGATAGCGGAACCAAAAAGAAAGAGACCCAGTACTTC,CASSVDSGTKKKETQYF
TRBV27,once,TRBD1,TRBJ2-1,TGTGCCAGCAGTGCCCGGGACAGATACAATGAGCAGTTCTTC,CASSARDRYNEQFF
TRBV2,-,-,TRBJ1-1,TGTGCCAGCAGTTCGGAGGCTATGAACACTGAAGCTTTCTTT,CASSSEAMNTEAFF
TRBV6-5,-,-,TRBJ1-2,TGTGCCAGTAGTCCGGGACACCTAAACTATGGCTACACCTTC,CASSPGHLNYGYTF
TRBV6-5,-,-,TRBJ2-7,TGTGCCAGCAGCCCGGGGACTTCACAGTACGAGCAGTACTTC,CASSPGTSQYEQYF
TRBV7-2,-,TRBD2,TRBJ2-2,TGTGCCAGCAGTCCACGTCCGGGGGGCACCGGGGAGCTGTTTTTT,CASSPRPGGTGELFF
TRBV5-4,-,-,TRBJ2-2,TGTGCCAGCAGCCCCACCCAGCGGAACACCGGGGAGCTGTTTTTT,CASSPTQRNTGELFF
TRBV11-2,-,-,TRBJ2-3,TGTGCCAGCAAAGCGCGAGGGGGAAGATCCACAGATACGCAGTATTTT,CASKARGGRSTDTQYF
TRBV11-2,-,TRBD2,TRBJ2-1,TGTGCCAGCAGCTTAGGGTGGCTTAGCGGGGGGGCCGAGAATGAGCAGTTCTTC,CASSLGWLSGGAENEQFF
TRBV5-4,-,-,TRBJ1-4,TGTGCCAGCAGCCGGGGGGGGTTAAAGAATGAAAAACTGTTTTTT,CASSRGGLKNEKLFF
TRBV1,-,-,TRBJ2-5,TGCACCAGCAGCCAAGCAGTTGGACTACAAGAGACCCAGTACTTC,CTSSQAVGLQETQYF
TRBV27,-,TRBD1,TRBJ1-1,TGTGCCAGCAGCTCAGGGGGCATAGGTGAAGCTTTCTTT,CASSSGGIGEAFF
TRBV4-2,-,TRBD1,TRBJ1-2,TGTGCCAGCAGCCAAACCTTCCGGACAGGGAACTATGGCTACACCTTC,CASSQTFRTGNYGYTF
TRBV7-2,-,-,TRBJ2-7,TGTGCCAGCAGCGCCACTAGATACGAGCAGTACTTC,CASSATRYEQYF
TRBV7-6,once,-,TRBJ2-5,TGTGCCAGCAGCTTGGCTGGCAGGGAGGAAGAGACCCAGTACTTC,CASSLAGREEETQYF
TRBV6-6,once,-,TRBJ2-7,TGTGCCAGCAGTTCCCCCAACAGGGAGCAGTACTTC,CASSSPNREQYF
TRBV7-9,few,TRBD1,TRBJ1-1,TGTGCCAGCAGCTTATTGACAGGGGCGGAAGCTTTCTTT,CASSLLTGAEAFF
TRBV19,once,TRBD1,TRBJ1-2,TGTGCCAGTAGTATGCCGGGACAGGGAGACTATGGCTACACCTTC,CASSMPGQGDYGYTF
TRBV7-2,-,-,TRBJ1-3,TGTGCCAGCAGCTTAGCCCTAGGCTTCTTCTCTGGAAACACCATATATTTT,CASSLALGFFSGNTIYF
TRBV7-8,-,-,TRBJ1-6,TGTGCCAGCAGCCCCCCTGGAGGTCGAAATTCACCCCTCCACTTT,CASSPPGGRNSPLHF
TRBV19,once,-,TRBJ1-4,TGTGCCAGTAGTGGGAGGACTACAACTAATGAAAAACTGTTTTTT,CASSGRTTTNEKLFF
TRBV7-2,few,TRBD1,TRBJ2-3,TGTGCCAGCAGCCACAGGGGGGGCACAGATACGCAGTATTTT,CASSHRGGTDTQYF
TRBV9,-,TRBD2,TRBJ2-1,TGTGCCAGCAGCGTTAGCGGGGGGCTCTACAATGAGCAGTTCTTC,CASSVSGGLYNEQFF
TRBV5-1,-,TRBD1,TRBJ1-1,TGCGCCAGCAGCATCGGACAGGGAAGGACCGCCGGGAACACTGAAGCTTTCTTT,CASSIGQGRTAGNTEAFF
TRBV19,-,-,TRBJ1-5,TGTGCCAGTACCAAGGGAGGGGGGAGCAATCCGCCCCAGCATTTT,CASTKGGGSNPPQHF
TRBV6-5,-,TRBD2,TRBJ2-3,TGTGCCAGCAGTTACGGAGCGGGGGGGGGCACAGATACGCAGTATTTT,CASSYGAGGGTDTQYF
TRBV7-9,-,-,TRBJ2-7,TGTTCCAGCAGCCACCCAGGATCTACCTACGAGCAGTACTTC,CSSSHPGSTYEQYF
TRBV7-2,-,TRBD1,TRBJ2-7,TGTGCCAGCAGCAGGCCGGGACAGGACTCCGGCGAGCAGTACTTC,CASSRPGQDSGEQYF
TRBV2,-,-,TRBJ1-2,TGTGCCAGCAGTGGTCACAGGGAAGATACCTTC,CASSGHREDTF
TRBV7-8,-,-,TRBJ1-6,TGTGCCAGCAGCCTAGACGCGGGCCCCCTCCACTTT,CASSLDAGPLHF
TRBV4-3,-,-,TRBJ2-7,TGCGCCAGCAGCCCCGGTAGCGGTTCCTACGAGCAGTACTTC,CASSPGSGSYEQYF
TRBV7-3,few,TRBD1,TRBJ2-1,TGTGCCAGCAGCCCCTCCGGGACAGGCAGTGAGCAGTTCTTC,CASSPSGTGSEQFF
TRBV6-5,-,TRBD2,TRBJ2-1,TGTGCCAGCAGGCGACTAGCGGGGGGCGATGAGCAGTTCTTC,CASRRLAGGDEQFF
TRBV29-1,-,TRBD2,TRBJ2-7,TGCAGCGTTGAAACTAGCGGGGGGACGCAGTACTTC,CSVETSGGTQYF
TRBV4-1,-,-,TRBJ2-6,TGTGCCAGCAGCCGAGATAACTCTGGGGCCAACGTCCTGACTTTC,CASSRDNSGANVLTF
TRBV19,few,-,TRBJ1-6,TGTGCCAGTAGTCTAAACGGGTCACCCCTCCACTTT,CASSLNGSPLHF
TRBV13,-,TRBD2,TRBJ2-3,TGTGCCAGCAGCTTAGGTTTAGCGGGGCCTAGCACAGATACGCAGTATTTT,CASSLGLAGPSTDTQYF
TRBV5-5,few,-,TRBJ1-1,TGTGCCAGCAGCTTGGCGATTAACAGACCGAACACTGAAGCTTTCTTT,CASSLAINRPNTEAFF
TRBV4-2,-,TRBD2,TRBJ2-3,TGTGCCAGCAGCCAAGAATCTCGCGGGGGGAGCACAGATACGCAGTATTTT,CASSQESRGGSTDTQYF
TRBV11-2,-,TRBD2,TRBJ2-1,TGTGCCAGCAGCTCGAAGACTAGCGGGGGGGACGAGCAGTTCTTC,CASSSKTSGGDEQFF
TRBV6-1,-,-,TRBJ2-7,TGTGCCAGCAGGCATGGGGACACCTCCTACGAGCAGTACTTC,CASRHGDTSYEQYF
TRBV4-2,-,TRBD1,TRBJ2-1,TGTGCCAGCAGCCAACGGACAGGACGACTCTACAATGAGCAGTTCTTC,CASSQRTGRLYNEQFF
TRBV30,-,-,TRBJ1-1,TGTGCCTTAATGGGCCTACGGGGGACTGAAGCTTTCTTT,CALMGLRGTEAFF
TRBV7-2,-,TRBD1,TRBJ1-6,TGTGCCAGCAGCCCATGGACAGGGCCAAGCTCCTATAATTCACCCCTCCACTTT,CASSPWTGPSSYNSPLHF
TRBV14,once,TRBD1,TRBJ2-4,TGTGCCAGCAGCCAAGCCGGGACAGGGGCCAAAAACATTCAGTACTTC,CASSQAGTGAKNIQYF
TRBV6-1,-,TRBD1,TRBJ2-5,TGTGCCAGCAGTAGGGGGACAGACCAAGAGACCCAGTACTTC,CASSRGTDQETQYF
TRBV19,-,-,TRBJ2-2,TGTGCCAGTTCTTACCTAGCTGGGAAGAACACCGGGGAGCTGTTTTTT,CASSYLAGKNTGELFF
TRBV14,-,-,TRBJ2-2,TGTGCCAGCAGCCAAGAATTGAGGGCAGGGGTCGGTAACACCGGGGAGCTGTTTTTT,CASSQELRAGVGNTGELFF
TRBV18,-,-,TRBJ1-6,TGTGCCAGCTCACGGGAGGGGAATTCACCCCTCCACTTT,CASSREGNSPLHF
TRBV4-1,few,TRBD1,TRBJ2-6,TGCGCCAGCAGCCAAGAGGGACAGGGGGTGACTGGGGCCAACGTCCTGACTTTC,CASSQEGQGVTGANVLTF
TRBV6-1,-,-,TRBJ2-7,TGTGCCAGCAGTGAGGTCGCGAATAGAGTCTCCTACGAGCAGTACTTC,CASSEVANRVSYEQYF
TRBV7-3,-,TRBD2,TRBJ2-1,TGTGCCAGCAGCTTAGGCGGGGGGGCAAATGAGCAGTTCTTC,CASSLGGGANEQFF